This T cell receptor beta chain emerged from a study of beta chain features in type 1 diabetes. As every portion of the isolated RNA was reverse transcribed, the sequencing read expressed TCRB transcripts. Method: immunoSEQ multiplex PCR; TCRdb's copy keeps in-frame clones and lacks some. The sample consists of 250,000 to 350,000 clones, approximately 10% of them appearing once. This CDR3 comprises 18 residues. Germline V CDR1 and CDR2: LGHNA, YSLEER. The J segment lost 6 bases and the V segment lost 0 bases, leaving 10 bases of the junction unmatched. Once sorted, every population was more than 98% pure. The table lists this clone with a few counts.

This TCR was recovered from a woman in her 30s in good health. The chain links TRBV4-3 to TRBJ2-2; 10 bases are a match to TRBD1. Specimen: naive CD4+ T cells from blood. The chain's CDR3 is CASSQDPRDRGIPGELFF. The CDR3 DNA follows: TGCGCCAGCAGCCAAGATCCTAGGGACAGGGGAATACCCGGGGAGCTGTTTTTT.